Here is one TCR beta chain with its context. Its target is not known. This CDR3 has 16 amino acids. V was clipped by 1 base and J by 4 bases, with 13 bases between them. Germline CDR1 is SGHDN and CDR2 is FVKESK. This entry belongs to a study of a mutant IDH1 vaccine in newly diagnosed glioma. Study details: Most patients had radiochemotherapy with temozolomide before enrollment; others had one alone. Study-level points and caveats: Immune responses induced by the vaccine were seen in about 93% of patients, spanning multiple MHC alleles. Pseudoprogression apparently tracked independently of changes in top peripheral T cell clonotypes.

The sample's time point: baseline, week 1 (first vaccination visit). Described treatment: pre-vaccination baseline after standard-of-care therapy. Libraries were prepared by immunoSEQ multiplex PCR; TCRdb keeps only in-frame clonotypes and omits some of them. The table records about 54,000 clones, about 82% of them present only once. The TCR comes from a man aged 18 to 35 with glioma. Sequenced material: PBMCs, taken from a glioma patient treated with radiotherapy, temozolomide or both. The V and J genes are TRBV14 and TRBJ1-4; D gene uncertain. The CDR3 sequence: CASSQGIRVVNEKLFF. CDR3 bases: TGTGCCAGCAGCCAAGGGATTCGAGTGGTTAATGAAAAACTGTTTTTT.